The clone carrying this T cell receptor beta chain occurred many times. Amplification targeted TCR beta CDR3 regions from RNA transcripts. Primed by the HTBI set, a first-round RT-PCR was run on the TCR CDR3. TCRdb redid the calling of the multiplex PCR reads with MiXCR, one entry per CDR3 protein. The sample contains fewer than 750,000 distinct CDR3 sequences, about 14% of which appear only once. These data belong to a study of T cells in Graves' hyperthyroidism and ophthalmopathy. Trimming cost V 2 bases and J 7 bases; bases outside gene matches: 7. Germline CDR1 GTSNPN, CDR2 SVGIG (reference sequence). CDR3 length equals 14 residues. Clinicians diagnosed patients from clinical symptoms, serum thyroxine and TRAb, thyroid ultrasound and orbital computed tomography.

The source of this sequence is a woman aged 45-59 years with Graves' ophthalmopathy. This sequence joins TRBV30 and TRBJ2-7; 11 bases match TRBD2. The sequencing input was blood. The CDR3: CAWSLGLAGSEQYF. CDR3 DNA sequence: TGTGCCTGGAGTTTAGGACTAGCGGGCTCTGAGCAGTACTTC.